The T cell receptor (beta chain) described here comes from a study of blood T cell repertoires in COVID-19. Study-level information: Acute-phase and convalescent COVID-19 samples originated in the United States, Italy and Spain. Sources were T cells, B-cell-depleted T cells, or PBMCs; the material itself was cDNA or gDNA.

CDR1 is LGHNT, CDR2 FRNRAP, per germline. V shed 5 bases, J shed 8 bases, and the junction held 11 bases outside the gene matches. The CDR3 has 16 amino acids. Per the original methods: It was from reference gene primer amplification that nucleated cell counts were estimated. The data were produced by immunoSEQ multiplex PCR, yet TCRdb's version contains in-frame clones alone and is incomplete. The D gene and trimming were derived from the DNA, and the V and J assignments and clone size from that table. The sample shows 150,000 to 200,000 clones, roughly 85% of them seen only once. This TCR was recovered from a human donor with acute or convalescent COVID-19. The donor label of this sample is uncertain. The chain uses TRBV12-5 and TRBJ2-4, with 11 bases aligning to TRBD1. The specimen sequenced was peripheral blood. The CDR3 sequence: CASGTGQGAIVDIQYF. The CDR3 DNA reads as TGTGCTAGTGGTACCGGACAGGGGGCGATTGTGGACATTCAGTACTTC.